What follows describes a single TCR beta chain. What it recognizes is unknown. This record belongs to a study of metastatic and nonmetastatic thyroid tumors. In the study overall: Across peripheral blood and tumor or nodule tissue samples taken from malignant and benign thyroid patients, the repertoires were compared with one another.

Study results and caveats: Malignant thyroid tumors reportedly had TCR beta diversity that was significantly higher than in benign nodules, in blood and tumor.

There were no patients who had received any treatment before thyroid surgery. With MiXCR, TCRdb called clones anew from the PCR reads. The top ten clones hold about 24% of a sample with about 38,000 clones, around 43% of them seen once. Material: tumor tissue. This TCR was recovered from a male donor with papillary thyroid cancer or a benign thyroid nodule (not recorded which). Some clones in this sample may be carry-over from other donors' samples.

The CDR3 DNA reads as TGTGCCAGCAGCCACTCCCGGGGGGGATTCAATGAGCAGTTCTTC. As protein: CASSHSRGGFNEQFF. The chain couples TRBV3-1 to TRBJ2-1; 8 nucleotides align to TRBD2. Germline V gene sequence: CDR1 LGHDT, CDR2 YNNKEL (reference sequence). The V gene end was trimmed by 3 bases and the J gene end by 6 bases; junction bases not matched to a gene: 7. CDR3 length: 15 residues.